These T cell receptor beta chains were read from a single sample in a study of blood T cell repertoires in COVID-19. Clones were sequenced by immunoSEQ multiplex PCR, and TCRdb holds only the in-frame ones, with some missing. The sample records approximately 100,000 clones, approximately 92% being singletons. Sequenced: peripheral blood. The receptors derive from a woman aged 80 or older with acute or convalescent COVID-19. The CDR3 runs from the conserved cysteine through the conserved F or W. A D gene is named only where the DNA matches it firmly. Clone size, where shown, is once, few, many, or a class for clones that have expanded.

j_call clone_size v_call d_call cdr3_nt cdr3_aa
TRBJ2-5 . TRBV20-1 . TGCAGTGCACCCGCGCGGACCCAGTACTTC CSAPARTQYF
TRBJ1-6 . TRBV4-1 TRBD1 TGCGCCAGCAGCCAAGATCGGACAGGGGTCGATTCACCCCTCCACTTT CASSQDRTGVDSPLHF
TRBJ1-5 . TRBV30 . TGTGCCTGGAGTGTAAGCGGTCGCCGCAATCAGCCCCAGCATTTT CAWSVSGRRNQPQHF
TRBJ1-2 . TRBV7-2 TRBD1 TGTGCCAGCAGCTTAAAGACAGGGGCCTATGGCTACACCTTC CASSLKTGAYGYTF
TRBJ2-2 . TRBV18 . TGTGCCAGCTCACCAGGCCACCCCGGGGAGCTGTTTTTT CASSPGHPGELFF
TRBJ2-1 . TRBV2 TRBD1 TGTGCCAGCAGCGGGCCAGGGGGCTCCTACAATGAGCAGTTCTTC CASSGPGGSYNEQFF
TRBJ2-2 . TRBV28 . TGTGCCAGCAGTTTAACGGACACCGGGGAGCTGTTTTTT CASSLTDTGELFF
TRBJ1-1 . TRBV10-1 TRBD1 TGCGCCAGCAGCCCTGGGGACAGAATTTTTGGCACTGAAGCTTTCTTT CASSPGDRIFGTEAFF
TRBJ2-3 once TRBV7-2 . TGTGCCAGCAGCATAGGACAGACCTATAGCACAGATACGCAGTATTTT CASSIGQTYSTDTQYF
TRBJ2-3 . TRBV5-6 TRBD2 TGTGCCAGCAGCCAGAGCGGGGGGGCCACTAGCACAGATACGCAGTATTTT CASSQSGGATSTDTQYF
TRBJ1-1 . TRBV6-5 TRBD1 TGTGCCAGCAGTTTTGACAGGGGGACTGAAGCTTTCTTT CASSFDRGTEAFF
TRBJ2-7 . TRBV3-1/TRBV3-2 . TGTGCCAGCAGCCAAGATGGCGGGGTGTTATCCTACGAGCAGTACTTC CASSQDGGVLSYEQYF
TRBJ2-3 once TRBV18 . TGTGCCAGCTCACCTTCGGGCGGGGGCCACCAAGATACGCAGTATTTT CASSPSGGGHQDTQYF
TRBJ2-7 . TRBV6-4 . TGTGCCAGCAGTCCGAAACTATACGGGGGAACCTACGAGCAGTACTTC CASSPKLYGGTYEQYF
TRBJ2-7 . TRBV23-1 TRBD1 TGCGCCAGCAGTCAATCAGAGACAGGGGCCCAACGGCAGTACTTC CASSQSETGAQRQYF
TRBJ2-3 . TRBV19 . TGTGCCAGTACCTCCCCCCGAGGGGGGGTGAGCACAGATACGCAGTATTTT CASTSPRGGVSTDTQYF
TRBJ2-7 . TRBV12-3/TRBV12-4 . TGTGCCAGCACCCCGGGGAGGAGCCACGAGCAGTACTTC CASTPGRSHEQYF
TRBJ1-5 . TRBV6-5 . TGTGCCAGCAGTTCCACCCGGCGGCAGCCCCAGCATTTT CASSSTRRQPQHF
TRBJ1-4 . TRBV4-1 TRBD1 TGCGCCAGCAGCCAAGATATCAGGACTCAGGGGGGAAAACTGTTTTTT CASSQDIRTQGGKLFF
TRBJ2-6 . TRBV29-1 . TGCAGCGGTGGACAGTCTGGGGCCAACGTCCTGACTTTC CSGGQSGANVLTF
TRBJ2-3 few TRBV6-4 TRBD1 TGTGCCAGCAGTGACTCGAAGGGGGCTGGCACAGATACGCAGTATTTT CASSDSKGAGTDTQYF
TRBJ2-7 . TRBV5-5 . TGTGCCAGCAGCTTTAGTTACGACTACGAGCAGTACTTC CASSFSYDYEQYF
TRBJ1-2 . TRBV29-1 . TGCAGCGTCCGACAGAATAACTATGGCTACACCTTC CSVRQNNYGYTF
TRBJ2-1 . TRBV24-1 TRBD1 TGTGCCACCAGTGGCCCTAGTACAGGGGACGGGGTAATCGGGCAGTTCTTC CATSGPSTGDGVIGQFF
TRBJ1-6 . TRBV7-9 TRBD1 TGTGCCAGCAGCCAGGGACAGGGTTATTCACCCCTCCACTTT CASSQGQGYSPLHF
TRBJ1-5 . TRBV18 . TGTGCCAGCTCACCCGCAGGGTTAATGCAGCCCCAGCATTTT CASSPAGLMQPQHF
TRBJ2-3 . TRBV10-3 TRBD2 TGTGCCATCAGAGTGGGGGGGAGTGGTACTAGCACAGATACGCAGTATTTT CAIRVGGSGTSTDTQYF
TRBJ1-5 . TRBV18 TRBD1 TGTGCCAGCTCACCAACGGGACAGAGCAATCAGCCCCAGCATTTT CASSPTGQSNQPQHF
TRBJ1-1 . TRBV5-1 . TGCGCCAGCAGCCCCGTGTCGGCCCCAGGGACTGAAGCTTTCTTT CASSPVSAPGTEAFF
TRBJ2-5 . TRBV12-3/TRBV12-4 . TGTGCCAGCACCCGAGGAGGGGAAGAGACCCAGTACTTC CASTRGGEETQYF
TRBJ1-3 . TRBV28 . TGTGCCAGCAGTAAGGGGTACGGAAACACCATATATTTT CASSKGYGNTIYF
TRBJ1-5 once TRBV28 . TGTGCCGGAGGAGTTAGCAATCAGCCCCAGCATTTT CAGGVSNQPQHF
TRBJ1-5 . TRBV7-9 . TGTGCCAGCAGCCGCGGGAGCAATCAGCCCCAGCATTTT CASSRGSNQPQHF
TRBJ2-1 . TRBV12-3/TRBV12-4 . TGTGCCAGCAGTTTAGGCAGCTACAATGAGCAGTTCTTC CASSLGSYNEQFF
TRBJ1-1 . TRBV11-2 . TGTGCCAGCAGCTTTAGTAGACTGACTGAAGCTTTCTTT CASSFSRLTEAFF
TRBJ2-5 . TRBV27 TRBD2 TGTGCCAGCAGTATCTCTAGCGGAGGAGAGACCCAGTACTTC CASSISSGGETQYF
TRBJ2-2 . TRBV19 . TGTGCCAGTGCAGGGCGGAGAGGAACCGGGGAGCTGTTTTTT CASAGRRGTGELFF
TRBJ1-2 . TRBV11-2 . TGTGCCAGCAGCTACCGGGGGAACTATGGCTACACCTTC CASSYRGNYGYTF
TRBJ2-3 . TRBV11-2 . TGTGCCAGCAGGAAACAGGACCTTAGCACAGATACGCAGTATTTT CASRKQDLSTDTQYF
TRBJ1-1 . TRBV6-5 . TGTGCCAGCAGTTCGACCCGGAGGACTGAAGCTTTCTTT CASSSTRRTEAFF